The entry below gives a single T cell receptor beta chain sequence along with its context. What it recognizes is unknown. This clone may be a read error of a much larger clone one base away. The data derive from a study of identical twins. TCRdb independently ran MiXCR on the 5' RACE reads; one entry per CDR3 protein. The sample holds about 570,000 distinct CDR3 sequences, around 9.6% seen once. Study results and caveats: Twin-shared out-of-frame alpha sequences were enriched for low generation probability. Insertions were reduced in abundant cord blood beta clonotypes but not in memory repertoires.

The CDR3 extends over 16 amino acids. J gave up 2 bases and V 3 bases, and 2 bases lay outside the gene matches. The germline CDR1 and CDR2 sequences are SEHNR and FQNEAQ (reference sequence). This sample also appeared in a second study, on yellow fever vaccine responses in identical twins.

This TCR was sampled from a young woman in good health. This rearrangement joins TRBV7-9 to TRBJ2-5; 14 positions match TRBD2. Sequencing input: PBMCs. CDR3 region: CASSFGTSGGQETQYF. CDR3 bases: TGTGCCAGCAGCTTCGGGACTAGCGGGGGTCAAGAGACCCAGTACTTC.